A single sample gave rise to the 17 T cell receptor beta chains below, sequenced in a study of blood T cells in healthy people across ages. Together with a sample-barcoded 5' primer, a J-beta primer mix was included in a second PCR lasting roughly 6 to 12 cycles. From the 5' RACE reads, TCRdb called clonotypes with MiXCR, one entry per CDR3 protein. The table includes about 1 million distinct CDR3 sequences, 45% detected once. The sequenced sample consisted of blood. These receptors were collected from a woman aged 55-70 years in good health.

The CDR3 reads CASSRGPSRGVYNEQYF. The DNA of the CDR3 is TGTGCCAGCAGCCGGGGACCATCTAGGGGGGTTTACAATGAGCAGTACTTC. This sequence joins TRBV27 and TRBJ2-5; either TRBD1 or TRBD2 may supply D (6 bases each). There are 17 residues in the CDR3. The germline V and J ends were trimmed by 6 bases and 11 bases, with 31 bases remaining between them. CDR1 MNHEY and CDR2 SMNVEV come from the germline V gene (reference sequence).

V gene TRBV14 combines with J gene TRBJ2-1; 10 nucleotides agree with TRBD2. V lost 0 bases to trimming and J lost 9 bases; unmatched junction nucleotides: 5. Germline V gives CDR1 SGHDN, CDR2 FVKESK. The CDR3 consists of 15 residues. This CDR3 reads CASSQESGRGVEQFF. CDR3 in DNA: TGTGCCAGCAGCCAAGAGAGCGGGAGGGGTGTTGAGCAGTTCTTC.

The gene calls are TRBV4-1 and TRBJ2-7; no clear D. The J call may not be correct, given that the DNA end is closer to TRBJ2-5. From germline, CDR1 is MGHRA and CDR2 YSYEKL. The CDR3 contains 14 residues. In DNA, the CDR3 is TGCGCCAGCAGCCAAGAATGGGGTAGAGAGACCCAGTACTTC. This sequence encodes CASSQEWGRETQYF.

For this clonotype: At one end the junction does not follow the germline gene, possibly because of a read error. The chain has TRBV25-1 and TRBJ2-1, with TRBD1 matching over 9 bases. The CDR3 spans 17 residues. The germline CDR1 and CDR2 sequences are MGHDK and SYGVNS. CDR3 protein: CASSRYGTGIGSDEQIF. The CDR3 nucleotides are TGTGCCAGCTCCCGATATGGGACAGGGATAGGGTCGGATGAGCAGATCTTC. Using reference TRBV25-1 and TRBJ2-1 for the parts outside the CDR3, the full variable domain is EADIYQTPRYLVIGTGKKITLECSQTMGHDKMYWYQQDPGMELHLIHYSYGVNSTEKGDLSSESTVSRIRTEHFPLTLESARPSHTSQYLCASSRYGTGIGSDEQIFGPGTRLTVL.

The CDR3 here is CASSLAGDRYQPQHF. In nucleotides, the CDR3 is TGCGCCAGCAGCTTGGCCGGGGACAGGTATCAGCCCCAGCATTTT. The chain joins TRBV5-1 to TRBJ1-5; 8 nucleotides match TRBD1. Germline V lookup: CDR1 SGHRS, CDR2 YFSETQ. Trimming cost V 0 bases and J 5 bases; bases outside gene matches: 4. The CDR3 covers 15 residues.

The sample holds many counts of this clonotype. The chain combines TRBV29-1 with TRBJ2-1; D uncertain. Germline V gene data show CDR1 as SQVTM and CDR2 as ANQGSEA. The V gene lost 7 bases and the J gene lost 3 bases, with 13 bases spanning the gap. The CDR3 extends over 13 amino acids. CDR3: CSGQGRNYNEQFF. The DNA for the CDR3 is TGCAGCGGCCAAGGGCGGAACTACAATGAGCAGTTCTTC.

Here the CDR3 DNA reads TGTGCCTGGAGAATGGATAACCTTTCACCCCTCCACTTT. Translated: CAWRMDNLSPLHF. J is TRBJ1-6 and V is TRBV30, with no clear D. The length of the CDR3 is 13 residues. The V gene's germline CDR1 is GTSNPN and CDR2 SVGIG (reference sequence). The V and J ends lost 3 bases and 9 bases respectively, with 12 bases between them.

This chain links TRBV4-1 with TRBJ2-3, with D tentatively TRBD2 (6 bases). The CDR3 runs 14 residues. Germline assignment: CDR1 MGHRA and CDR2 YSYEKL. The ends were cut back, 0 bases at V and 4 bases at J, with 8 bases in the middle. The CDR3 loop reads CASSQEAGPDTQYF. The CDR3 DNA reads TGCGCCAGCAGCCAAGAGGCGGGGCCAGATACGCAGTATTTT.

This clonotype was observed a few times. The chain recombines TRBV14 with TRBJ2-5; TRBD1 matches 11 bases. The DNA end is a closer match to TRBJ2-7, so the J assignment may be wrong. Per germline, CDR1 SGHDN and CDR2 FVKESK. The CDR3 runs to 13 residues. The CDR3 sequence: CASRRTGGNEQYF. CDR3 in DNA: TGTGCCAGCCGTAGGACAGGGGGCAACGAGCAGTACTTC.

V gene TRBV9 combines with J gene TRBJ2-5; 7 bases line up with TRBD2. From germline, CDR1 is SGDLS and CDR2 YYNGEE. The ends lost 3 bases at V and 11 bases at J; junction bases unmatched: 16. The CDR3 loop spans 15 amino acids. This CDR3 reads CASSATSVVYNEQYF. DNA for the CDR3: TGTGCCAGCAGCGCCACTAGCGTAGTCTACAATGAGCAGTACTTC.

Note on this clonotype: The germline gene is not matched at one end of the junction; a read error may be the cause. The chain couples TRBV6-2 or TRBV6-3 to TRBJ1-1; TRBD1 matches at 7 bases. Germline values: CDR1 MNHEY, CDR2 SVGEGT. The CDR3 spans 15 residues. The CDR3, as DNA: TGTGCCAGCAGTTCTCAGGGGGTAGGGAACTCTGAAGCTTTCTTT. Amino acids: CASSSQGVGNSEAFF.

The gene calls are TRBV30 and TRBJ1-1; D is ambiguous. Germline CDR1 GTSNPN, CDR2 SVGIG (reference sequence). CDR3 length: 12 amino acids. Between the trimmed V and J ends, which lost 3 bases and 3 bases, there was a span of 8 bases. The CDR3 loop reads CAWRGSDTEAFF. The CDR3 nucleotides read TGTGCCTGGAGGGGAAGTGACACTGAAGCTTTCTTT.

The J gene is TRBJ2-3, the V gene TRBV10-3, with D tentatively TRBD1 or TRBD2 (6 bases each). Between the trimmed V and J ends, which lost 2 bases and 1 base, there was a span of 13 bases. CDR1 is ENHRY and CDR2 is SYGVKD in the germline V gene. CDR3 length: 16 residues. The CDR3 loop reads CAISEGGGIGTDTQYF. The CDR3 nucleotides are TGTGCCATCAGTGAGGGGGGCGGGATCGGCACAGATACGCAGTATTTT.

The genes are TRBV27 and TRBJ2-7; 7 nucleotides agree with TRBD2. CDR1 is MNHEY and CDR2 is SMNVEV in the germline V gene (reference sequence). Trimming took 3 bases from V and 1 from J; bases not matched to a gene: 9. CDR3 length: 16 amino acids. DNA of the CDR3: TGTGCCAGCAGTTTGTCCGTTAGCGGGTTTTCCTACGAGCAGTACTTC. Its protein product is CASSLSVSGFSYEQYF.

V usage is TRBV27 and J usage is TRBJ1-1; weak D call: TRBD1 (5 bases). Germline loops: CDR1 MNHEY, CDR2 SMNVEV (reference sequence). The CDR3 length is 13 residues. V was shortened by 4 bases and J by 4 bases, with 10 bases between the two germline ends. The CDR3 nucleotides read TGTGCCAGCAGTTGGACCGGGACCACTGAAGCTTTCTTT. Residues: CASSWTGTTEAFF.

The chain carries TRBV6-6 and TRBJ2-5, with D perhaps assigned TRBD1 or TRBD2 (5 bases each). CDR1 is MNHNY and CDR2 is SVGAGI in the germline V gene (reference sequence). Trimming left V 5 bases short and J 11 bases short, with 21 bases between. CDR3 size: 14 residues. In DNA form, the CDR3 reads TGTGCCAGCAGTACGAGGGGCGGAAACAATGAGCAGTACTTC. It codes for CASSTRGGNNEQYF.

This clonotype was picked up a small number of times. The chain carries TRBV3-1 and TRBJ2-7; 10 nucleotides match TRBD2. V was clipped by 2 bases and J by 6 bases; unmatched bases: 10. The V gene's germline CDR1 is LGHDT and CDR2 YNNKEL (reference sequence). The CDR3 is 16 residues long. In DNA, the CDR3 is TGTGCCAGCAGCCAACAACCGGGACTAGCGATGGGCGAGCAGTACTTC. Its translation is CASSQQPGLAMGEQYF.